This passage covers 9 T cell receptor beta chains from one sample sequenced in a study of cytomegalovirus exposure and HLA in healthy donors. The study ran its PCR with 60 Vbeta and 13 Jbeta primers. Produced via immunoSEQ multiplex PCR; TCRdb's table is partial and in-frame only. The sample holds 120,000 to 150,000 clones; around 79% are singletons and the top ten take 6.5% to 8.5%. Sequenced: PBMCs. Source of these receptors: a woman between 40 and 50 years old in good health and CMV-seropositive.

The chain has TRBV19 and TRBJ1-3; 7 bases are a match to TRBD1. V lost 3 bases, J lost 2 bases, and 4 bases stayed unmatched. CDR1 is LNHDA, CDR2 SQIVND, per germline (reference sequence). The CDR3 length is 15 residues. Here the CDR3 DNA reads TGTGCCAGTAGTATTTACAGGGGAACTGGAAACACCATATATTTT. Its protein is CASSIYRGTGNTIYF.

Written as DNA, the CDR3 is TGTGCCAGCAGTGTCGGACACAGTAATTCACCCCTCCACTTT. It yields the protein CASSVGHSNSPLHF. V usage is TRBV2 and J usage is TRBJ1-6, with D possibly being TRBD1 (5 bases). Germline V CDR1 and CDR2: SNHLY, FYNNEI. The V gene lost 4 bases and the J gene lost 6 bases, with 10 bases spanning the gap. This CDR3 comprises 14 residues. Supplemented by reference TRBV2 and TRBJ1-6, the full variable domain reads EPEVTQTPSHQVTQMGQEVILRCVPISNHLYFYWYRQILGQKVEFLVSFYNNEISEKSEIFDDQFSVERPDGSNFTLKIRSTKLEDSAMYFCASSVGHSNSPLHFGNGTRLTVT.

This clone was observed a few times. The chain uses TRBV6-1 and TRBJ2-7, with D tentatively TRBD1 (5 bases). The CDR3 loop spans 14 amino acids. Germline CDR1 reads MNHNS; CDR2 reads SASEGT. The V end lost 7 bases, the J end lost 1 base, and 14 bases lay between the germline ends. The CDR3 spells CASIPWGRSYEQYF. Here the CDR3 DNA reads TGTGCCAGCATCCCATGGGGCAGGTCCTACGAGCAGTACTTC.

The chain combines TRBV6-6 with TRBJ2-7; perhaps TRBD1 as D (5 bases). The ends were cut back, 1 base at V and 0 bases at J, with 13 bases in the middle. Looked up from germline, CDR1 is MNHNY and CDR2 is SVGAGI (reference sequence). This CDR3 has 16 residues. CDR3 DNA: TGTGCCAGCAGTTACTGGGGCACGACGGTCTCCTACGAGCAGTACTTC. Translated: CASSYWGTTVSYEQYF.

CDR3 sequence (DNA): TGTGCCAGCAGCTTAGGGGCAGGGGGCGCGGAGACCCAGTACTTC. Amino acid sequence: CASSLGAGGAETQYF. The V and J genes are TRBV11-2 and TRBJ2-5, with 8 bases fitting TRBD1. The junction had 6 bases not matched to a gene; V was cut back by 1 base and J by 5 bases. CDR3 length: 15 residues. Looked up from germline, CDR1 is SGHAT and CDR2 is FQNNGV.

With respect to this clone: Other DNA sequences in the sample encode the same CDR3. The chain uses TRBV5-6 and TRBJ1-6; TRBD1 might be the D (6 bases). Germline values: CDR1 SGHDT, CDR2 YYEEEE. Deletions cut 4 bases from V and 8 bases from J, with 13 bases between. This CDR3 is built from 14 residues. The CDR3 DNA sequence: TGTGCCAGCAGCCATCTGGACAGAGATTCACCCCTCCACTTT. This encodes CASSHLDRDSPLHF. Supplemented by reference TRBV5-6 and TRBJ1-6, the full variable domain reads DAGVTQSPTHLIKTRGQQVTLRCSPKSGHDTVSWYQQALGQGPQFIFQYYEEEERQRGNFPDRFSGHQFPNYSSELNVNALLLGDSALYLCASSHLDRDSPLHFGNGTRLTVT.

This clone was seen once. CDR3 protein: CASSFGGGDLSQYF. The CDR3 coding sequence is TGTGCCAGCAGCTTTGGCGGGGGGGATCTTTCGCAGTATTTT. The rearrangement uses TRBV7-2 and TRBJ2-3; 9 bases fit TRBD2. The CDR3 totals 14 residues. The V gene end was trimmed by 3 bases and the J gene end by 10 bases; junction bases not matched to a gene: 8. CDR1 and CDR2 from the germline V gene are SGHTA and FQGNSA.

The chain is built from TRBV5-1 and TRBJ1-2; D is possibly TRBD1 (6 bases). This CDR3 comprises 14 residues. Germline V lookup: CDR1 SGHRS, CDR2 YFSETQ. The V end was cut by 4 bases, the J end by 6 bases, with 16 bases between. The CDR3 loop reads CASSPWTVQDGYTF. CDR3 nucleotide sequence: TGCGCCAGCAGCCCTTGGACAGTTCAGGATGGCTACACCTTC.

This chain uses TRBV7-9 with TRBJ2-5; weak D call: TRBD1 (6 bases). In germline, CDR1 is SEHNR, CDR2 FQNEAQ (reference sequence). The CDR3 has 15 amino acids. The V gene lost 4 bases and the J gene lost 2 bases, with 14 bases spanning the gap. CDR3 region: CASSSSGTTQETQYF. In DNA, the CDR3 is TGTGCCAGCAGCTCCTCCGGGACAACACAAGAGACCCAGTACTTC.